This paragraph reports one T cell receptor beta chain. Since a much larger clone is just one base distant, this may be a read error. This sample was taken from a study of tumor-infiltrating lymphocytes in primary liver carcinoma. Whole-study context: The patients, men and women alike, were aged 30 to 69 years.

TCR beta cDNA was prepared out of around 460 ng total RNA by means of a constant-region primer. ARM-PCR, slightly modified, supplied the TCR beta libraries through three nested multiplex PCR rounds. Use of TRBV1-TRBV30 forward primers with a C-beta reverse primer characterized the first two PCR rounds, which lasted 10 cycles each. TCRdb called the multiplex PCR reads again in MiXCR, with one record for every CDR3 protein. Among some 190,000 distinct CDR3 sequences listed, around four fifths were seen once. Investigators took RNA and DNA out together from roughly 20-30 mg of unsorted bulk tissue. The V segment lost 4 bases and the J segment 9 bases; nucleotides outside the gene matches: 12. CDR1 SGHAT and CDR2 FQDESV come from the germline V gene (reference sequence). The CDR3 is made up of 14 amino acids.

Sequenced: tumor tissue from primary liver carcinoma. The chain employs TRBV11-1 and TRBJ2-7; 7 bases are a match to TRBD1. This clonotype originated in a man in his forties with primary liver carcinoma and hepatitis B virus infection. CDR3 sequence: CASSSGQDLHGQYF. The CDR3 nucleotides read TGTGCCAGCAGCTCCGGACAGGATCTCCACGGGCAGTACTTC. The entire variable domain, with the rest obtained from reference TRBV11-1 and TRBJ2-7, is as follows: EAEVAQSPRYKITEKSQAVAFWCDPISGHATLYWYRQILGQGPELLVQFQDESVVDDSQLPKDRFSAERLKGVDSTLKIQPAELGDSAMYLCASSSGQDLHGQYFGPGTRLTVT.